Listed here are 16 T cell receptor beta chains from one sample, sequenced in a study of blood T cell repertoires in COVID-19. Profiled with immunoSEQ multiplex PCR; TCRdb holds only in-frame clones, not every one. The table includes roughly 350,000 clones, 85% detected once. Source material: peripheral blood. The receptors come from a woman aged 18-29 years with acute or convalescent COVID-19.

V usage is TRBV7-9 and J usage is TRBJ2-1, with D unclear. Trimming stripped 5 bases from V and 9 bases from J, with 14 bases between. The CDR3 length is 13 residues. Germline lookup yields CDR1 SEHNR and CDR2 FQNEAQ (reference sequence). The CDR3 loop reads CASSLQTGGEQFF. The CDR3 DNA reads TGTGCCAGCAGCCTACAGACCGGTGGTGAGCAGTTCTTC.

This sequence joins TRBV2 and TRBJ1-6; 7 bases are shared with TRBD1. Germline CDR1 SNHLY, CDR2 FYNNEI. The CDR3 spans 15 residues. Germline trimming cut 5 bases from V and 6 bases from J; bases unmatched to any gene: 7. Here the CDR3 DNA reads TGTGCCAGCAGTTACCAAGGGACAGTTAATTCACCCCTCCACTTT. Its translation is CASSYQGTVNSPLHF.

The chain joins TRBV5-4 to TRBJ1-1, with 9 nucleotides matching TRBD1. This CDR3 is 17 amino acids long. With V trimmed by 4 bases and J by 3 bases, 13 bases remained unmatched. The germline V gene encodes CDR1 SGHNT and CDR2 YYREEE (reference sequence). CDR3 protein: CASSPGQGIRLHTEAFF. The CDR3 DNA reads as TGTGCCAGCAGCCCGGGACAGGGTATAAGGTTGCACACTGAAGCTTTCTTT.

The CDR3 loop is CASSLLVGTGVTQYF. The CDR3 nucleotides are TGTGCCAGCAGCTTACTGGTTGGGACAGGGGTGACCCAGTACTTC. The chain joins TRBV11-2 to TRBJ2-5, with 10 bases that match TRBD1. CDR3 length: 15 residues. V was pared by 2 bases and J by 7 bases, with 7 bases of the junction left unmatched. Germline CDR1 and CDR2: SGHAT and FQNNGV.

This chain joins TRBV5-4 and TRBJ2-2, with 10 bases lining up with TRBD1. J lost 6 bases, V lost 6 bases, and 8 bases had no gene match. Germline V gene lookup returns CDR1 SGHNT and CDR2 YYREEE (reference sequence). The CDR3 covers 15 residues. In nucleotides, the CDR3 is TGTGCCAGCACATCCGGGACAGGGGTCTCCGGGGAGCTGTTTTTT. This encodes CASTSGTGVSGELFF.

The chain uses TRBV15 and TRBJ2-3; 11 positions match TRBD2. CDR1 is LNHNV, CDR2 YYDKDF, per germline (reference sequence). V lost 3 bases to trimming and J lost 2 bases; unmatched junction nucleotides: 7. This CDR3 spans 17 amino acids. The CDR3 region is CATSRGELAGDTDTQYF. The CDR3 nucleotides read TGTGCCACCAGCAGGGGTGAACTAGCGGGGGACACAGATACGCAGTATTTT.

This rearrangement joins TRBV30 to TRBJ1-1; no firm D call. In germline, CDR1 is GTSNPN, CDR2 SVGIG (reference sequence). Deletions cut 0 bases from V and 3 bases from J, with 8 bases between. This CDR3 is 13 amino acids long. The CDR3, as DNA: TGTGCCTGGAGTGTCCCATGGCACACTGAAGCTTTCTTT. It specifies CAWSVPWHTEAFF. Full variable domain (outside the CDR3, taken from reference TRBV30 and TRBJ1-1): SQTIHQWPATLVQPVGSPLSLECTVEGTSNPNLYWYRQAAGRGLQLLFYSVGIGQISSEVPQNLSASRPQDRQFILSSKKLLLSDSGFYLCAWSVPWHTEAFFGQGTRLTVV.

The genes are TRBV20-1 and TRBJ1-1; weak D call: TRBD1 (5 bases). This CDR3 contains 11 residues. Per the germline V gene, CDR1 is DFQATT and CDR2 is SNEGSKA (reference sequence). V lost 5 bases to trimming and J lost 3 bases, with 7 bases between them. The CDR3 loop reads CSAQGDTEAFF. CDR3 nucleotide sequence: TGCAGTGCTCAAGGGGACACTGAAGCTTTCTTT.

The V gene is TRBV19, the J gene TRBJ2-1; TRBD1 agrees at 7 bases. J lost 7 bases, V lost 3 bases, and 3 bases had no gene match. CDR1 and CDR2 from the germline V gene are LNHDA and SQIVND (reference sequence). CDR3 length: 13 residues. CDR3 in DNA: TGTGCCAGTAGTATGGAACAGGGGAATGAGCAGTTCTTC. This gives the protein CASSMEQGNEQFF.

This clone was counted once. The chain couples TRBV15 to TRBJ1-4; D unclear. The CDR3 runs 16 residues. Per the germline V gene, CDR1 is LNHNV and CDR2 is YYDKDF (reference sequence). V was clipped by 1 base and J by 0 bases, with 9 bases between them. CDR3 DNA: TGTGCCACCAGCAGAGTTGTTGGAGCAACTAATGAAAAACTGTTTTTT. This gives the protein CATSRVVGATNEKLFF.

The chain recombines TRBV28 with TRBJ2-7; 7 bases match TRBD1. The V gene's germline CDR1 is MDHEN and CDR2 SYDVKM. The junction had 11 bases not matched to a gene; V was cut back by 10 bases and J by 2 bases. The CDR3 spans 14 residues. The DNA of the CDR3 is TGTGCCACCCACAGGGGCGAAGCCGCCTACGAGCAGTACTTC. Protein sequence: CATHRGEAAYEQYF.

This sequence joins TRBV11-1 and TRBJ1-1; the D is unclear. The CDR3 has 15 amino acids. Germline assignment: CDR1 SGHAT and CDR2 FQDESV (reference sequence). V lost 5 bases and J lost 4, with 17 bases in between. The CDR3 loop reads CASSQRSLRGTEAFF. DNA for the CDR3: TGTGCCAGCAGCCAGAGAAGTCTCCGGGGCACTGAAGCTTTCTTT.

The chain couples TRBV15 to TRBJ1-2, with no clear D. The germline V and J ends were trimmed by 8 bases and 0 bases, with 13 bases remaining between them. Germline V gene sequence: CDR1 LNHNV, CDR2 YYDKDF (reference sequence). There are 14 residues in the CDR3. The CDR3 DNA sequence: TGTGCCACCGGGATCGGGGAAGCTAACTATGGCTACACCTTC. Its protein is CATGIGEANYGYTF.

The chain uses TRBV2 and TRBJ2-7; TRBD1 is a possible D gene (5 bases). The V gene's germline CDR1 is SNHLY and CDR2 FYNNEI. There are 14 residues in the CDR3. V lost 0 bases and J 1 base, leaving 7 bases between the germline ends. The CDR3 nucleotides are TGTGCCAGCAGTGAAGCCGCAGGGTCCTACGAGCAGTACTTC. It is translated as CASSEAAGSYEQYF.

The chain has TRBV5-1 and TRBJ1-1; 9 bases align to TRBD1. The CDR3 spans 17 residues. Germline-derived CDR1 and CDR2 are SGHRS and YFSETQ. The ends lost 4 bases at V and 0 bases at J; junction bases unmatched: 10. Written as DNA, the CDR3 is TGCGCCAGCAGCCTCCGGGACAGGGAGGGGATGAACACTGAAGCTTTCTTT. This sequence encodes CASSLRDREGMNTEAFF.

The rearrangement links TRBV11-3 to TRBJ2-1; 9 nucleotides line up with TRBD2. The CDR3 has 17 amino acids. Germline trimming cut 0 bases from V and 1 base from J; bases unmatched to any gene: 4. Germline-derived CDR1 and CDR2 are SGHNT and YENEEA. CDR3 nucleotide sequence: TGTGCCAGCAGCTTAGATAGCGGGAGTCATTCCTACAATGAGCAGTTCTTC. It is translated as CASSLDSGSHSYNEQFF.